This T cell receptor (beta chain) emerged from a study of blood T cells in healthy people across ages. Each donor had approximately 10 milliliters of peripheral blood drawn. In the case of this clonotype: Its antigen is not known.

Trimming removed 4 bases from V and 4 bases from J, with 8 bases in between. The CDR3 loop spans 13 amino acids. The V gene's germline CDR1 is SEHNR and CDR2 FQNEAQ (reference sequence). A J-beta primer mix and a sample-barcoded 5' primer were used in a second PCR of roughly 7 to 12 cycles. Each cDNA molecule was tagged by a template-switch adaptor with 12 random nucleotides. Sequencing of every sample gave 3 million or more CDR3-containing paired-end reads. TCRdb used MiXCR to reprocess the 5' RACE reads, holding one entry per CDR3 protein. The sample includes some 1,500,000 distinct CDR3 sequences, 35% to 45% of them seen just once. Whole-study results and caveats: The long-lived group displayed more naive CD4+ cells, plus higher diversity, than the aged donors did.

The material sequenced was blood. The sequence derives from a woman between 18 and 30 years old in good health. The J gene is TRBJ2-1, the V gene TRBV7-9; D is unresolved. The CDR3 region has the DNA TGTGCCAGCAGCTCCGAGGAGTACAATGAGCAGTTCTTC. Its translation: CASSSEEYNEQFF.